A single TCR beta chain is shown here with its context. Its antigen is still unknown. TCRdb keeps only in-frame clones here, not all; method: immunoSEQ multiplex PCR. Of nearly 25,000 clones in the sample, about 89% were seen once. Time point reported: newly diagnosed, previously untreated cHL patient sample. CD4+ T cells were purified from thawed PBMCs by magnetic negative selection. Newly diagnosed, untreated classical Hodgkin lymphoma PBMCs provided comparison. This sample was taken from a study of PD-1 blockade in classical Hodgkin lymphoma. General observations from the study: Before treatment, TCR diversity in newly diagnosed patients was reportedly lower than in healthy donors. Repertoire differences have undefined causes, possibly disease activity or prior therapy.

Sequenced input: CD4+ T cells from blood. The receptor comes from a human donor with classical Hodgkin lymphoma.

The DNA of the CDR3 is TGTGCCAGCAGCCGGGCAATTGAAGCTTTCTTT. It is translated as CASSRAIEAFF. This rearrangement joins TRBV7-2 to TRBJ1-1; D ambiguous. From germline, CDR1 is SGHTA and CDR2 FQGNSA. The CDR3 covers 11 residues. V dropped 5 bases and J dropped 7 bases, with 8 bases sitting between them.